Following are 6 T cell receptor beta chains from one sample sequenced in a study of shared clonotypes between healthy human individuals. Profiling relied on immunoSEQ multiplex PCR, and the TCRdb table lists in-frame clones only, not all of them. In the table there are some 800,000 clones, 85% to 95% of which are singletons. CD45RO negativity and positive selection for CCR7 defined naive CD8 cells, a population that excluded terminally differentiated effector memory CD45RA+ cells. The sequencing input was naive CD8+ T cells sorted from blood. The origin of the receptors is a young man in good health.

This chain connects TRBV11-2 to TRBJ2-3, with 14 positions matching TRBD2. From germline, CDR1 is SGHAT and CDR2 FQNNGV. V lost 5 bases, J lost 2 bases, and 6 bases stayed unmatched. The CDR3 is 17 amino acids. The DNA of the CDR3 is TGTGCCAGCAGCCTCGGGACTAGCGGGAGATTCACAGATACGCAGTATTTT. This sequence encodes CASSLGTSGRFTDTQYF.

This clone was seen only once. The chain uses TRBV29-1 and TRBJ1-2; maybe TRBD1 (5 bases). Germline lookup yields CDR1 SQVTM and CDR2 ANQGSEA. The CDR3 runs 12 residues. V was clipped by 3 bases and J by 7 bases, with 12 bases between them. CDR3 nucleotides: TGCAGCGTTGAGAGGGGCTCTTTTGGCTACACCTTC. As protein: CSVERGSFGYTF.

This clone was seen a single time. The genes are TRBV7-6 and TRBJ2-5; TRBD1 matches 10 bases. This CDR3 has 17 amino acids. Losses at the gene ends were 4 bases for V and 4 bases for J; bases not matched to a gene: 12. Germline V CDR1 and CDR2: SGHVS, FNYEAQ. CDR3 sequence (DNA): TGTGCCAGCAGCTCGGAGACAGGGGGCAGTGGCGGAGAGACCCAGTACTTC. Protein: CASSSETGGSGGETQYF.

The sample holds a few counts of this clone. V is TRBV6-4 and J is TRBJ2-7; no reliable D call. This CDR3 has 13 residues. Per germline, CDR1 MRHNA and CDR2 SNTAGT. Deletions cut 5 bases from V and 5 bases from J, with 13 bases between. CDR3 in amino acids: CASSYFTANEQYF. In DNA, the CDR3 is TGTGCCAGCAGTTACTTTACTGCTAACGAGCAGTACTTC.

The chain couples TRBV11-2 to TRBJ2-1; D may be TRBD2 (6 bases). Germline-derived CDR1 and CDR2 are SGHAT and FQNNGV. Trimming pared 5 bases from V and 9 bases from J, leaving 11 bases between. The CDR3 extends over 12 amino acids. The CDR3 reads CASSTSSVEQFF. In DNA form, the CDR3 reads TGTGCCAGCAGCACCTCTAGCGTTGAGCAGTTCTTC.

The genes are TRBV28 and TRBJ1-1, with D possibly matching TRBD1 (5 bases). This CDR3 contains 16 residues. Germline V CDR1 and CDR2: MDHEN, SYDVKM. Trimming took off 4 bases at V and 0 bases at J, with 15 bases between the two ends. CDR3 in amino acids: CASSSIPGLMNTEAFF. The CDR3 coding sequence is TGTGCCAGCAGTTCTATCCCAGGGCTCATGAACACTGAAGCTTTCTTT.